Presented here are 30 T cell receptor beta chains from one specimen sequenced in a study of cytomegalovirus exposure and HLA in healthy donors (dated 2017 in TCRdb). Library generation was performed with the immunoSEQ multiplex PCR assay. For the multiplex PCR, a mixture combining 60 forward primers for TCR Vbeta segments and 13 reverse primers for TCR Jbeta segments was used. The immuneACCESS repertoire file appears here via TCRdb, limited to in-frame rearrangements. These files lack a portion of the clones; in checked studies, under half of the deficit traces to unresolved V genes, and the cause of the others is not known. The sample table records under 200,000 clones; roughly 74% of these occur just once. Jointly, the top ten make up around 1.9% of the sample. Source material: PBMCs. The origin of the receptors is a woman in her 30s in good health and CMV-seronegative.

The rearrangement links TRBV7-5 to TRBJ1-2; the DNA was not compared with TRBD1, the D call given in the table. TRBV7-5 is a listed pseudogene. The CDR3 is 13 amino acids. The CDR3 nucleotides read TGTGTCAGAAGTTATGACAGAATCTATGGCTACACCTTC. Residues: CVRSYDRIYGYTF.

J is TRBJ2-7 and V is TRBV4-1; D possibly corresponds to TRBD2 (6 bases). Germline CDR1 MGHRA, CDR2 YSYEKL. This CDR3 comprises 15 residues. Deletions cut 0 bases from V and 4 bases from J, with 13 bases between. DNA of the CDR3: TGCGCCAGCAGCCAAGATGGTTTGGGGGGTTACGAGCAGTACTTC. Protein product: CASSQDGLGGYEQYF.

The CDR3 is CASGWTGGRGEKLFF. The CDR3 nucleotides are TGTGCCAGCGGATGGACAGGGGGACGGGGTGAAAAACTGTTTTTT. The rearrangement links TRBV7-2 to TRBJ1-4, with 10 bases matching TRBD1. From germline, CDR1 is SGHTA and CDR2 FQGNSA. The CDR3 loop spans 15 amino acids. V trimming: 8 bases; J trimming: 7 bases; junction bases outside the gene matches: 10.

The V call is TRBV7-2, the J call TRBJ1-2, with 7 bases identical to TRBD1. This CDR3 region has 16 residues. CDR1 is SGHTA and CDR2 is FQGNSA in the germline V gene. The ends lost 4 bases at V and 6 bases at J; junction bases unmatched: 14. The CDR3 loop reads CASSSGQPSRGDGYTF. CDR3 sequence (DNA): TGTGCCAGCAGCTCGGGACAGCCCTCCCGTGGGGATGGCTACACCTTC.

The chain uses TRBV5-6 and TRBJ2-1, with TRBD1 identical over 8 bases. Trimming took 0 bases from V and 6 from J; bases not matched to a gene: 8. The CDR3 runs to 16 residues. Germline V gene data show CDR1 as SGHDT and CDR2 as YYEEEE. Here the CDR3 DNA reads TGTGCCAGCAGCTTGGATGGCAGGGGGCGCGTCAATGAGCAGTTCTTC. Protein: CASSLDGRGRVNEQFF.

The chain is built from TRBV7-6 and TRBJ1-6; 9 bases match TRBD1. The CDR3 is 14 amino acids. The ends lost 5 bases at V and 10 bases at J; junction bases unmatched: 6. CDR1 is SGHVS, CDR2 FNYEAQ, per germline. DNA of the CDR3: TGTGCCAGCAGCGCACAGGGGGCACGATCACCCCTCCACTTT. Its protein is CASSAQGARSPLHF.

The CDR3 DNA is TGTGCCAGCAGTGAAGCGCAGTTTAAGTACTTC. Its translation: CASSEAQFKYF. This chain connects TRBV2 to TRBJ2-7; no reliable D call. Between the trimmed V and J ends, which lost 0 bases and 11 bases, there was a span of 8 bases. Per germline, CDR1 SNHLY and CDR2 FYNNEI. The CDR3 loop spans 11 amino acids.

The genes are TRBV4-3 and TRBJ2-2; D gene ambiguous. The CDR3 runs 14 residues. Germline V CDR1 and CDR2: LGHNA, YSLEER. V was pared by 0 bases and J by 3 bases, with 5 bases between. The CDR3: CASSQDRDTGELFF. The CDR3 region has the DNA TGCGCCAGCAGCCAAGATCGTGACACCGGGGAGCTGTTTTTT.

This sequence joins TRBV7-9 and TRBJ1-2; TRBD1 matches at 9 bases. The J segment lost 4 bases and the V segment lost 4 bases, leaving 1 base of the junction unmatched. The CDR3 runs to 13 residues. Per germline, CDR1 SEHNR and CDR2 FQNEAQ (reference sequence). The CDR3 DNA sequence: TGTGCCAGCAGCTCGACAGGGGGCTATGGCTACACCTTC. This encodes CASSSTGGYGYTF. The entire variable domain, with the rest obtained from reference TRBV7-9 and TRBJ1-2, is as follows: DTGVSQNPRHKITKRGQNVTFRCDPISEHNRLYWYRQTLGQGPEFLTYFQNEAQLEKSRLLSDRFSAERPKGSFSTLEIQRTEQGDSAMYLCASSSTGGYGYTFGSGTRLTVV.

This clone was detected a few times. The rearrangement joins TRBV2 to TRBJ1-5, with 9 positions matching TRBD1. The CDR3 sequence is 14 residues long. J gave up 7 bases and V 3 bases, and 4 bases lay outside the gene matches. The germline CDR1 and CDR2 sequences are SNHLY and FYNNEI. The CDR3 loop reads CASSEQGQGQPQHF. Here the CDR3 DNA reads TGTGCCAGCAGTGAGCAAGGACAGGGGCAGCCCCAGCATTTT.

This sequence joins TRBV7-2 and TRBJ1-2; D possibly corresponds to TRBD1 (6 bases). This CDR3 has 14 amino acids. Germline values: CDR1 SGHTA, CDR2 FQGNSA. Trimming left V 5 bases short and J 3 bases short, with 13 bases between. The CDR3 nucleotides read TGTGCCAGCAGCGGGAGTGGGGGCTACTATGGCTACACCTTC. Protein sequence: CASSGSGGYYGYTF.

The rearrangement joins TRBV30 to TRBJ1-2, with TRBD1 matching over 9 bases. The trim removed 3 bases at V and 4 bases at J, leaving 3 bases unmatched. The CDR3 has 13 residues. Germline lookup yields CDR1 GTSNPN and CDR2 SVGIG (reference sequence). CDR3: CAWRPGQGYGYTF. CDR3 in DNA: TGTGCCTGGAGGCCGGGACAGGGCTATGGCTACACCTTC.

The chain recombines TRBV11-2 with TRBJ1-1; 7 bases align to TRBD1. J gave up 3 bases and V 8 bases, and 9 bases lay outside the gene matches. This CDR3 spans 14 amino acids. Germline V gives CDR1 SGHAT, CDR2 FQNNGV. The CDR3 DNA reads TGTGCCAGCGGAACCCAGGGGGTCGACACTGAAGCTTTCTTT. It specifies CASGTQGVDTEAFF. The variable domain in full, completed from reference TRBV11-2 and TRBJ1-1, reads EAGVAQSPRYKIIEKRQSVAFWCNPISGHATLYWYQQILGQGPKLLIQFQNNGVVDDSQLPKDRFSAERLKGVDSTLKIQPAKLEDSAVYLCASGTQGVDTEAFFGQGTRLTVV.

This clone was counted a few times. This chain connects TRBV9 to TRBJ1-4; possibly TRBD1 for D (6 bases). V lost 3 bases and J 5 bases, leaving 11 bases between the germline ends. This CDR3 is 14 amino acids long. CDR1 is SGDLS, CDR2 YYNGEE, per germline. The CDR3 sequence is CASSARGLNEKLFF. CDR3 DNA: TGTGCCAGCAGCGCCAGGGGCTTGAATGAAAAACTGTTTTTT.

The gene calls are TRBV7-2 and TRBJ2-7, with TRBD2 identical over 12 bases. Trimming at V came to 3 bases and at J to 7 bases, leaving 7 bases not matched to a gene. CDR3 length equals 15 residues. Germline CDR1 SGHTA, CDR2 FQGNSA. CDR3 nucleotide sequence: TGTGCCAGCAGCTTGGTACTAGCGGGAGGCGGGGAGCAGTACTTC. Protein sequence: CASSLVLAGGGEQYF.

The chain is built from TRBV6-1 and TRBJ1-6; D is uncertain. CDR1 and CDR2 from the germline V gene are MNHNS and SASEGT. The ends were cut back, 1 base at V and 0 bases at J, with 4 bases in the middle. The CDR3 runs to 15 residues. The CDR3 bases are TGTGCCAGCAGTGAAGTCCACTCCTATAATTCACCCCTCCACTTT. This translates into CASSEVHSYNSPLHF.

The CDR3 region is CASTTGNYGYTF. In DNA form, the CDR3 reads TGTGCCAGTACAACAGGAAACTATGGCTACACCTTC. The V call is TRBV25-1, the J call TRBJ1-2; tentative D call: TRBD1 (5 bases). V lost 9 bases and J lost 2, with 10 bases in between. The CDR3 length is 12 residues. Per germline, CDR1 MGHDK and CDR2 SYGVNS.

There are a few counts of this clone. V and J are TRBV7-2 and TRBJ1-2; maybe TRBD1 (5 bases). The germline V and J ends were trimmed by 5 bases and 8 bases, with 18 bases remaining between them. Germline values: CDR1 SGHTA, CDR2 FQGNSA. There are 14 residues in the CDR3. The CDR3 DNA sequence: TGTGCCAGCAGCCCCCGGAGGGGCCAGGGAGGCTACACCTTC. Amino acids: CASSPRRGQGGYTF.

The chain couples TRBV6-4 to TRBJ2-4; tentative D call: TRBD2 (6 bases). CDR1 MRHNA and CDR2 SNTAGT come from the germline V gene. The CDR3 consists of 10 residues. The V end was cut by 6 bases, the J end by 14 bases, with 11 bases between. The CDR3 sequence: CASRETRKYF. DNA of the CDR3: TGTGCCAGCAGGGAGACTAGAAAGTACTTC.

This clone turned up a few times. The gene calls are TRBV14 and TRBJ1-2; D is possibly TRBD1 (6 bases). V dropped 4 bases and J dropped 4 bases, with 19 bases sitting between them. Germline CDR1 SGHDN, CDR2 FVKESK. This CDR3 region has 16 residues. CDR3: CASSPWTAAPFYGYTF. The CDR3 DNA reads TGTGCCAGCAGCCCTTGGACAGCAGCCCCCTTCTATGGCTACACCTTC.

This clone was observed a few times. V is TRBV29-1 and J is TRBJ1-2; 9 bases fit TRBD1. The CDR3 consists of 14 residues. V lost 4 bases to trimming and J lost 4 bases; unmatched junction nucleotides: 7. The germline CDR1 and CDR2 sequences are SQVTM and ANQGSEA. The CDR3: CSVVVQGAIYGYTF. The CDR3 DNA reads TGCAGCGTTGTGGTACAGGGGGCAATCTATGGCTACACCTTC. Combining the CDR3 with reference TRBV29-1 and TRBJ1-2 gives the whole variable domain SAVISQKPSRDICQRGTSLTIQCQVDSQVTMMFWYRQQPGQSLTLIATANQGSEATYESGFVIDKFPISRPNLTFSTLTVSNMSPEDSSIYLCSVVVQGAIYGYTFGSGTRLTVV.

Here the CDR3 reads CSVSEPPTGLTLETQYF. The DNA for the CDR3 is TGCAGCGTTTCCGAGCCCCCGACAGGGCTCACCTTAGAGACCCAGTACTTC. This chain uses TRBV29-1 with TRBJ2-5, with TRBD1 matching over 7 bases. The J segment lost 4 bases and the V segment lost 5 bases, leaving 19 bases of the junction unmatched. CDR1 is SQVTM and CDR2 is ANQGSEA in the germline V gene. The CDR3 length is 17 residues.

CDR3 in amino acids: CASSVRINTGELFF. The CDR3, as DNA: TGTGCCAGCAGTGTGAGAATAAACACCGGGGAGCTGTTTTTT. This chain uses TRBV28 with TRBJ2-2; D remains ambiguous. Per the germline V gene, CDR1 is MDHEN and CDR2 is SYDVKM. The CDR3 loop spans 14 amino acids. Trimming cost V 5 bases and J 2 bases, with 9 bases left between them.

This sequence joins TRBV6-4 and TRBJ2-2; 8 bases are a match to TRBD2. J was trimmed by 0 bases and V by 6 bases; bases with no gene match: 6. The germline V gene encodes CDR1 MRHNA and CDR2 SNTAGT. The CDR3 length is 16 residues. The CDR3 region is CASSREGTTNTGELFF. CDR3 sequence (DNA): TGTGCCAGCAGCCGGGAGGGGACTACGAACACCGGGGAGCTGTTTTTT.

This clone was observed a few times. CDR3 sequence: CASKPLGGGKLFF. The CDR3 bases are TGCGCCAGCAAACCTTTGGGGGGAGGAAAACTGTTTTTT. The V gene is TRBV5-1, the J gene TRBJ1-4; perhaps TRBD1 as D (5 bases). V was trimmed by 6 bases and J by 10 bases, leaving 16 bases between them. Germline CDR1 reads SGHRS; CDR2 reads YFSETQ. CDR3 length: 13 amino acids.

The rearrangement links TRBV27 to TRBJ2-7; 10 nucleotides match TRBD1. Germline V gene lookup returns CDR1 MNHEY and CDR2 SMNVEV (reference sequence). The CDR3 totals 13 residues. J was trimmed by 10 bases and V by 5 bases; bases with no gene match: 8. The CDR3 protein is CASSPRDRGSQYF. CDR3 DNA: TGTGCCAGCAGTCCCCGGGACAGGGGTTCCCAGTACTTC.

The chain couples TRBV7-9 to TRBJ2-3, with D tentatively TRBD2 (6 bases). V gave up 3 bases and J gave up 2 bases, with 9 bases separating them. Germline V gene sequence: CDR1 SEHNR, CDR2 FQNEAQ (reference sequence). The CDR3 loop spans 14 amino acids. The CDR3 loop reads CASSFAGSTDTQYF. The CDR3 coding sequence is TGTGCCAGCAGCTTTGCGGGGTCCACAGATACGCAGTATTTT.

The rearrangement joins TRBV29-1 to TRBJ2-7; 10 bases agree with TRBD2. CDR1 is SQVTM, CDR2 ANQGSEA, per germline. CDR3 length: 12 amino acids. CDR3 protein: CAGASGRYEQYF. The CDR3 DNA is TGCGCCGGGGCTAGCGGGAGATACGAGCAGTACTTC.

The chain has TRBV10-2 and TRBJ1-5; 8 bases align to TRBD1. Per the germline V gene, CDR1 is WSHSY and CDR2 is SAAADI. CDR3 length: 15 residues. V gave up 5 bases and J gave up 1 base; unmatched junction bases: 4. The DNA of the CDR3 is TGCGCCAGCAGTTCGACAGGGGAAAGCAATCAGCCCCAGCATTTT. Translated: CASSSTGESNQPQHF.

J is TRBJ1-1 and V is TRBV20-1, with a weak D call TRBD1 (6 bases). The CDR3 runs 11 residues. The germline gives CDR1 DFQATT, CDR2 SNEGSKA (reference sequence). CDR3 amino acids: CKGGNREKAFF. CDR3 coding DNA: TGCAAGGGGGGGAACAGGGAGAAAGCTTTCTTT.